The 2 T cell receptor beta chains given below trace back to one sample, sequenced in a study of T cell responses to AZD1222 COVID-19 vaccine. Assay used: immunoSEQ multiplex PCR; TCRdb lists only in-frame clones, some missing. The sample consists of over 110,000 clones, about 93% of them appearing once. The sample was peripheral blood, taken on day 0 of AZD1222 vaccination. These receptors were collected from an adult in good health.

The gene calls are TRBV27 and TRBJ1-2; D may be TRBD1 (5 bases). Looked up from germline, CDR1 is MNHEY and CDR2 is SMNVEV (reference sequence). Trimming took off 5 bases at V and 11 bases at J, with 21 bases between the two ends. The CDR3 spans 14 residues. The DNA for the CDR3 is TGTGCCAGCAGTCCCTTCGACAGACCGCCGATTTACACCTTC. Its protein is CASSPFDRPPIYTF.

The chain employs TRBV5-5 and TRBJ2-2, with 8 bases lining up with TRBD1. Germline CDR1 is SGHKS and CDR2 is YYEKEE (reference sequence). The CDR3 loop spans 14 amino acids. Trimming cost V 4 bases and J 6 bases; bases outside gene matches: 5. The CDR3 bases are TGTGCCAGCAGCAGGACAGGGAGTCCCGGGGAGCTGTTTTTT. Translated, it gives CASSRTGSPGELFF.